This T cell receptor beta chain came from a study of blood T cell repertoires in COVID-19. With V trimmed by 2 bases and J by 2 bases, 12 bases remained unmatched. The CDR3 is 18 residues long. Germline V lookup: CDR1 SGHTA, CDR2 FQGNSA. Produced via immunoSEQ multiplex PCR; TCRdb's table is partial and in-frame only. The data hold roughly 140,000 clones, with roughly 80% observed a single time. Sequencing input: peripheral blood. The receptor was derived from a woman aged 80 or over with acute or convalescent COVID-19. The chain employs TRBV7-2 and TRBJ2-7, with TRBD1 matching 10 bases. The CDR3 DNA follows: TGTGCCAGCAGCTTACGTCCATGGGTCGGGACAGGGGCCTACGAGCAGTACTTC. Amino acids: CASSLRPWVGTGAYEQYF.